The 10 T cell receptor beta chains presented below share a single source sample, sequenced in a study of T cell responses to AZD1222 COVID-19 vaccine. The data were produced by immunoSEQ multiplex PCR, yet TCRdb's version contains in-frame clones alone and is incomplete. The repertoire holds about 84,000 clones, with 70% to 90% as singletons. This specimen was peripheral blood, taken 28 days after the second AZD1222 dose. Receptors were obtained from an adult who received the AZD1222 COVID-19 vaccine.

CDR3 nucleotides: TGTGCCAGCAGCGCCCCTTTCGGGGCCAACGTCCTGACTTTC. Amino acids: CASSAPFGANVLTF. The rearrangement uses TRBV9 and TRBJ2-6, with D unresolved. V lost 3 bases, J lost 4 bases, and 8 bases lay in between. Germline V CDR1 and CDR2: SGDLS, YYNGEE. This CDR3 comprises 14 residues.

A few counts support this clone. The chain combines TRBV28 with TRBJ1-5; D gene unclear. This CDR3 has 14 amino acids. Germline assignment: CDR1 MDHEN and CDR2 SYDVKM. Trimming left V 3 bases short and J 3 bases short, with 9 bases between. The DNA for the CDR3 is TGTGCCAGCAGTTTGCCGGGGTACAATCAGCCCCAGCATTTT. Its translation: CASSLPGYNQPQHF. Filled out from reference TRBV28 and TRBJ1-5, the complete variable domain reads DVKVTQSSRYLVKRTGEKVFLECVQDMDHENMFWYRQDPGLGLRLIYFSYDVKMKEKGDIPEGYSVSREKKERFSLILESASTNQTSMYLCASSLPGYNQPQHFGDGTRLSIL.

This sequence joins TRBV11-2 and TRBJ1-1; the D is unclear. The CDR3 covers 13 residues. The V gene lost 1 base and the J gene lost 0 bases, with 3 bases spanning the gap. From germline, CDR1 is SGHAT and CDR2 FQNNGV. The CDR3 DNA reads TGTGCCAGCAGCTTAGCGGTGAACACTGAAGCTTTCTTT. Translated, it gives CASSLAVNTEAFF.

The chain joins TRBV27 to TRBJ1-3; D remains unclear. V was pared by 3 bases and J by 1 base, with 10 bases between. The CDR3 is made up of 15 amino acids. Germline-derived CDR1 and CDR2 are MNHEY and SMNVEV (reference sequence). CDR3 sequence reads: CASSFSGESGNTIYF. CDR3 nucleotide sequence: TGTGCCAGCAGTTTTTCGGGAGAGTCTGGAAACACCATATATTTT.

This clone was detected only once. The chain links TRBV6-1 to TRBJ1-4, with D maybe TRBD1 (5 bases). The V end was cut by 0 bases, the J end by 8 bases, with 19 bases between. This CDR3 is built from 17 residues. Germline assignment: CDR1 MNHNS and CDR2 SASEGT. CDR3 DNA sequence: TGTGCCAGCAGTGAAGCGCTTCAGGGTAAACGTAGGGAAAAACTGTTTTTT. Its translation is CASSEALQGKRREKLFF.

The chain uses TRBV19 and TRBJ1-5, with D possibly being TRBD1 (5 bases). Trimming pared 1 base from V and 0 bases from J, leaving 13 bases between. The CDR3 sequence is 17 residues long. Germline V gene sequence: CDR1 LNHDA, CDR2 SQIVND (reference sequence). CDR3 loop: CASSIVSGWDSNQPQHF. In DNA, the CDR3 is TGTGCCAGTAGTATAGTGTCAGGGTGGGATAGCAATCAGCCCCAGCATTTT.

The chain recombines TRBV30 with TRBJ2-4, with no clear D. V was clipped by 2 bases and J by 11 bases, with 10 bases between them. Germline CDR1 and CDR2: GTSNPN and SVGIG (reference sequence). CDR3 length: 11 amino acids. This CDR3 reads CAWSSSSVQYF. The CDR3 DNA sequence: TGTGCCTGGAGTTCCAGCTCCGTTCAGTACTTC.

The genes are TRBV9 and TRBJ2-3; D is unresolved. Germline V gene sequence: CDR1 SGDLS, CDR2 YYNGEE. This CDR3 is 18 amino acids long. Trimming shortened V by 4 bases and J by 0 bases, and 21 bases separated the two germline ends. Here the CDR3 DNA reads TGTGCCAGCAGCCTAAGTGGCAAAATCCTTTCTAGCACAGATACGCAGTATTTT. Residues: CASSLSGKILSSTDTQYF.

The rearrangement links TRBV5-1 to TRBJ1-5; D ambiguous. Germline V CDR1 and CDR2: SGHRS, YFSETQ. V shed 8 bases and J shed 0 bases, with 15 bases lying between them. There are 15 residues in the CDR3. The CDR3 is CARNGRTGSNQPQHF. CDR3 nucleotide sequence: TGCGCCAGGAACGGACGGACGGGTAGCAATCAGCCCCAGCATTTT.

The V gene is TRBV6-1, the J gene TRBJ2-7, with D unresolved. V shed 2 bases and J shed 0 bases, with 8 bases lying between them. The CDR3 covers 14 residues. The germline gives CDR1 MNHNS, CDR2 SASEGT. The DNA of the CDR3 is TGTGCCAGCAGTGAAACAATTAGCTCCTACGAGCAGTACTTC. Its translation is CASSETISSYEQYF.